This T cell receptor beta chain was obtained from a study of identical twins. TCRdb re-called the 5' RACE reads with MiXCR, one entry per CDR3 protein. There are roughly 720,000 distinct CDR3 sequences in the sample; about 20% occur only once, and around 12% lies in the top ten. Per the germline V gene, CDR1 is DFQATT and CDR2 is SNEGSKA (reference sequence). This CDR3 comprises 17 residues. V shed 5 bases and J 0 bases; nucleotides not matched to a gene: 11. The same sample was also studied in work on T cells expressing NK-cell markers. From that paper: Repertoires of TCR beta were obtained from T cells sorted as CD3+CD56+NKG2C+, CD3+CD56+NKG2C- and CD3+CD56-NKG2C+.

This TCR was recovered from a woman aged 18 to 35 in good health. The rearrangement joins TRBV20-1 to TRBJ2-3; TRBD2 aligns across 10 bases. The source material was PBMCs. The CDR3 here is CSAVALTTSGSTDTQYF. CDR3 nucleotide sequence: TGCAGTGCTGTGGCCTTGACGACTAGCGGGAGCACAGATACGCAGTATTTT.